This TCR beta chain was recovered during a study of blood T cell repertoires in COVID-19. As for the study in general: Acute and convalescent COVID-19 specimens originated in the United States, Italy and Spain. T cells, B-cell-depleted T cells, or PBMCs provided the cDNA or gDNA that served as material.

How the authors handled the data: For nucleated cells, counts were estimated from reference gene primer amplification. TCRdb's table, derived via immunoSEQ multiplex PCR, lists solely in-frame clones and lacks some. Clone size and V and J calls were adopted from that table, with D and trimming inferred from the DNA. The sample has about 160,000 clones, about four fifths seen once; the top ten hold 11%. Germline CDR1 and CDR2: SNHLY and FYNNEI. Trimming removed 5 bases at V and 6 bases at J, with 13 bases between. The CDR3 length is 13 residues. This clone has just one count. The TCR comes from a man aged 55 to 70 with active or convalescent COVID-19. The sample was peripheral blood. The gene calls are TRBV2 and TRBJ1-1; D call uncertain. The CDR3 spells CASSSPLRAEAFF. DNA for the CDR3: TGTGCCAGCAGTTCACCTCTGCGAGCTGAAGCTTTCTTT.